This TCR beta chain originates from a study of monozygotic twins with cystic fibrosis. Study-wide context: Library input was 2.5 to 3.5 micrograms of fragmented DNA, with approximately 16 PCR cycles. General study results and limits: Clonality was generally low (median about 0.0095), higher in the most severe patients. Monozygotic CF twin pairs shared significantly more nucleotide-identical clonotypes than unrelated CF individuals did.

Comments on this clone: As yet, its antigen is unknown.

Assay: immunoSEQ multiplex PCR; the TCRdb copy retains only in-frame clones and omits some. The sample yields some 32,000 clones, around 96% seen once. The sequencing input was blood. The source of this sequence is a girl aged 2-10 years with cystic fibrosis.

For the CDR3, the DNA is TGTGCCAGCAGTTCGTCCGGGACAGGCTCTCAGCCCCAGCATTTT. This translates into CASSSSGTGSQPQHF. The rearrangement joins TRBV6-5 to TRBJ1-5; TRBD1 agrees at 8 bases. Germline V CDR1 and CDR2: MNHEY, SVGAGI. Trimming removed 4 bases from V and 6 bases from J; junction bases left unmatched: 8. The CDR3 spans 15 residues.